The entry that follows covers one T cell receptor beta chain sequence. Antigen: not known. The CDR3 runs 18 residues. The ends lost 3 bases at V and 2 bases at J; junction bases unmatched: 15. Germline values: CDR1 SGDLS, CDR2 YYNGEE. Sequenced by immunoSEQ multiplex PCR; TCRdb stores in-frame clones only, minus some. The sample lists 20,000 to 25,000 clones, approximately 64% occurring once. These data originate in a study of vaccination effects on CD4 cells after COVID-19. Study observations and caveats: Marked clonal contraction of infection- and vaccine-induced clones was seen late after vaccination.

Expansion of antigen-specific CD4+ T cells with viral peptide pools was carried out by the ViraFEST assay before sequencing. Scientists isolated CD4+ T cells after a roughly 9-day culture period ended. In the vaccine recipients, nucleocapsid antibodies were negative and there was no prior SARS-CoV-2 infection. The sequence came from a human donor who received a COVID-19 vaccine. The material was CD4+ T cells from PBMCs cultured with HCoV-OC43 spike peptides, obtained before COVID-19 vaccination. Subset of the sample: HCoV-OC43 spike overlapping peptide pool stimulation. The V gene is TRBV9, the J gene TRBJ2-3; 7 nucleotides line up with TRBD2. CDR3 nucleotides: TGTGCCAGCAGCGGCCACCCAGACCTAGCGGAGTTCACAGATACGCAGTATTTT. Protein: CASSGHPDLAEFTDTQYF.